This TCR beta chain was observed in a study of glioma-infiltrating T cells after dendritic cell vaccination. The J segment lost 1 base and the V segment lost 4 bases, leaving 10 bases of the junction unmatched. Germline V gene lookup returns CDR1 KGHSH and CDR2 LQKENI. The CDR3 spans 16 residues. Only patients with spare fresh-frozen tumor and over two years of follow-up were included. All glioblastoma patients lacked an isocitrate dehydrogenase mutation. The immunoSEQ assay amplified TCRB CDR3 from up to 2 ug DNA. Method: immunoSEQ multiplex PCR; TCRdb's copy keeps in-frame clones and lacks some. The sample lists over 55,000 clones, around 86% occurring once.

This receptor was obtained from a human donor with glioblastoma. The chain carries TRBV18 and TRBJ2-7; 7 bases line up with TRBD2. Sequences were derived from blood, sampled before dendritic cell vaccination. The CDR3 loop reads CASSQGTGGSSYEQYF. The CDR3 bases are TGTGCCAGCTCACAGGGGACGGGGGGTTCTTCCTACGAGCAGTACTTC.